Below, 32 T cell receptor beta chains from the same sample are listed, as sequenced in a study of CD8 T cells in ankylosing spondylitis. Findings and limits, study-wide: A motif in TCR beta, a set of about 8 highly homologous variants, appeared characteristic of ankylosing spondylitis blood.

These receptors' targets are unknown. TCRdb re-derived calls from the 5' RACE reads in MiXCR, one entry per CDR3 protein. The table includes 700,000 to 1,000,000 distinct CDR3 sequences, 12% detected once. Sequences were obtained from blood, either unsorted or a sorted T cell fraction (not recorded which). The receptor set was obtained from a male donor with ankylosing spondylitis.

This clonotype came up many times. V gene TRBV5-1 combines with J gene TRBJ2-2; unclear D gene. V lost 0 bases and J lost 0, with 6 bases in between. Germline CDR1 is SGHRS and CDR2 is YFSETQ. The CDR3 length is 15 residues. The CDR3 is CASSLVATNTGELFF. The CDR3 region has the DNA TGCGCCAGCAGCTTGGTTGCAACGAACACCGGGGAGCTGTTTTTT.

This clonotype was seen a few times. The chain employs TRBV29-1 and TRBJ2-4; either TRBD1 or TRBD2 may fit D (5 bases each). Deletions cut 4 bases from V and 0 bases from J, with 13 bases between. CDR3 length: 15 amino acids. CDR1 and CDR2 (germline): SQVTM, ANQGSEA. CDR3 residues: CSVAKGPLAKNIQYF. In DNA, the CDR3 is TGCAGCGTTGCTAAGGGACCACTAGCCAAAAACATTCAGTACTTC.

This clonotype was detected ten times or more. The chain combines TRBV12-3 or TRBV12-4 with TRBJ2-5; TRBD1 might be the D (5 bases). V lost 2 bases and J lost 5, with 9 bases in between. This CDR3 comprises 13 residues. The CDR3 DNA sequence: TGTGCCAGCAGTTTAAGGGGCCGGGAGACCCAGTACTTC. Translation gives CASSLRGRETQYF.

Notes on this clonotype: One end of the junction is discordant with germline, which a read error may explain. The chain is built from TRBV7-9 and TRBJ2-1; no definite D call. Germline loops: CDR1 SEHNR, CDR2 FQNEAQ (reference sequence). CDR3 size: 16 residues. Here the CDR3 reads CTSSPPESSSYNEQFF. The CDR3 nucleotides are TGTACCAGCAGCCCCCCGGAGTCTAGCTCCTACAATGAGCAGTTCTTC.

The chain is built from TRBV12-3 or TRBV12-4 and TRBJ1-1; a weak D match, TRBD1 (5 bases). V lost 3 bases and J lost 1, with 12 bases in between. This CDR3 spans 15 amino acids. The chain's CDR3 is CASSFSGRRNTEAFF. CDR3 bases: TGTGCCAGCAGTTTTTCGGGACGGCGGAACACTGAAGCTTTCTTT.

At least ten counts were recorded for this clonotype. CDR3: CASSLSGGDEQFF. As DNA, the CDR3 is TGCGCCAGCAGCCTGAGTGGAGGCGATGAGCAGTTCTTC. This chain links TRBV4-3 with TRBJ2-1; possible D gene TRBD2, 5 bases. Trimming shortened V by 4 bases and J by 8 bases, and 12 bases separated the two germline ends. The CDR3 length is 13 residues. In germline, CDR1 is LGHNA, CDR2 YSLEER.

The CDR3 is CAISEGVQPQHF. CDR3 DNA: TGTGCCATCAGTGAGGGGGTGCAGCCCCAGCATTTT. The chain is built from TRBV10-3 and TRBJ1-5, with D unresolved. The CDR3 contains 12 residues. Between the trimmed V and J ends, which lost 2 bases and 7 bases, there was a span of 6 bases. Germline CDR1 ENHRY, CDR2 SYGVKD.

This rearrangement joins TRBV20-1 to TRBJ1-2; maybe TRBD1 (5 bases). The CDR3 runs 15 residues. V was shortened by 7 bases and J by 4 bases, with 22 bases between the two germline ends. From germline, CDR1 is DFQATT and CDR2 SNEGSKA (reference sequence). The DNA for the CDR3 is TGCAGTGACCTTAGACGGGACCCGGGGGTCTATGGCTACACCTTC. Its protein product is CSDLRRDPGVYGYTF.

This sequence joins TRBV20-1 and TRBJ2-7; 7 bases match TRBD1. The ends lost 7 bases at V and 5 bases at J; junction bases unmatched: 14. CDR1 and CDR2 (germline): DFQATT, SNEGSKA (reference sequence). The CDR3 has 14 amino acids. Written as DNA, the CDR3 is TGCAGTGTCACTTGGACAGGAACTCCCCACGAGCAGTACTTC. Its translation is CSVTWTGTPHEQYF.

The V and J genes are TRBV5-1 and TRBJ1-2; weak D call: TRBD1 (5 bases). The V and J ends lost 5 bases and 7 bases respectively, with 18 bases between them. The CDR3 consists of 14 residues. Germline CDR1 is SGHRS and CDR2 is YFSETQ. The CDR3 protein is CASSPWDGGSGYTF. The CDR3, as DNA: TGCGCCAGCAGTCCTTGGGATGGGGGTAGTGGCTACACCTTC.

There are a few counts of this clonotype. The chain recombines TRBV6-1 with TRBJ1-4; 7 bases fit TRBD1. Germline assignment: CDR1 MNHNS and CDR2 SASEGT. The CDR3 is 16 residues long. The V gene end was trimmed by 6 bases and the J gene end by 2 bases; junction bases not matched to a gene: 9. CDR3 sequence: CASRLRGRATNEKLFF. The CDR3, as DNA: TGTGCCAGCAGACTGAGGGGGCGCGCGACTAATGAAAAACTGTTTTTT.

Here the CDR3 DNA reads TGCAGTGGAGCGGAACAAGAGACCCAGTACTTC. Translation: CSGAEQETQYF. V and J are TRBV20-1 and TRBJ2-5; D possibly corresponds to TRBD2 (5 bases). From germline, CDR1 is DFQATT and CDR2 SNEGSKA (reference sequence). The CDR3 covers 11 residues. Trimming removed 7 bases at V and 2 bases at J, with 8 bases between.

This clonotype was seen ten or more times. The chain uses TRBV20-1 and TRBJ2-5, with D perhaps matching TRBD2 (7 bases). CDR1 is DFQATT, CDR2 SNEGSKA, per germline (reference sequence). The V end was cut by 8 bases, the J end by 1 base, with 17 bases between. The CDR3 is 14 amino acids. Here the CDR3 DNA reads TGCAGTACCGGGAGGACAGCAATCCAAGAGACCCAGTACTTC. This gives the protein CSTGRTAIQETQYF.

This chain connects TRBV6-1 to TRBJ1-2; 8 bases are shared with TRBD1. The CDR3 extends over 16 amino acids. Per germline, CDR1 MNHNS and CDR2 SASEGT. V trimming: 3 bases; J trimming: 1 base; junction bases outside the gene matches: 7. CDR3 DNA sequence: TGTGCCAGCAGTGATGGGACAGGCGGGGTTAACTATGGCTACACCTTC. Translation: CASSDGTGGVNYGYTF.

The V call is TRBV20-1, the J call TRBJ2-2; TRBD2 might be the D (6 bases). CDR1 DFQATT and CDR2 SNEGSKA come from the germline V gene (reference sequence). The CDR3 covers 16 residues. V was pared by 6 bases and J by 2 bases, with 19 bases between. The CDR3 DNA follows: TGCAGTGCCAATATCGGCGGGACCTTAAACACCGGGGAGCTGTTTTTT. Translating gives CSANIGGTLNTGELFF.

This clonotype was recorded a few times. J is TRBJ1-2 and V is TRBV10-3; D possibly corresponds to TRBD1 (5 bases). V was shortened by 4 bases and J by 3 bases, with 9 bases between the two germline ends. CDR3 length: 13 amino acids. Germline lookup yields CDR1 ENHRY and CDR2 SYGVKD. In DNA, the CDR3 is TGTGCCATCAGTGGGGGCAGCCACTATGGCTACACCTTC. Protein product: CAISGGSHYGYTF.

This chain joins TRBV10-3 and TRBJ2-3, with D possibly TRBD2 on 5 matching bases. The ends were cut back, 3 bases at V and 11 bases at J, with 15 bases in the middle. This CDR3 region has 13 residues. Germline V CDR1 and CDR2: ENHRY, SYGVKD. CDR3 protein: CAISDPDSGKQYF. CDR3 nucleotide sequence: TGTGCCATCAGTGACCCCGACTCCGGGAAGCAGTATTTT.

This clonotype was detected only a few times. The V gene is TRBV7-2, the J gene TRBJ2-1; 9 bases match TRBD2. There are 16 residues in the CDR3. Looked up from germline, CDR1 is SGHTA and CDR2 is FQGNSA. Trimming at V came to 4 bases and at J to 6 bases, leaving 10 bases not matched to a gene. The CDR3 DNA is TGTGCCAGCAGCTCCCGCTCTAGCGGGGTCAGCAATGAGCAGTTCTTC. It codes for CASSSRSSGVSNEQFF.

This clonotype was seen a few times. This rearrangement joins TRBV29-1 to TRBJ2-3; D is ambiguous. This CDR3 comprises 14 residues. The germline CDR1 and CDR2 sequences are SQVTM and ANQGSEA. Trimming shortened V by 4 bases and J by 2 bases, and 13 bases separated the two germline ends. The CDR3 DNA follows: TGCAGCGTTGTGTCTGTCGCGGCCACAGATACGCAGTATTTT. This codes for CSVVSVAATDTQYF.

This clonotype was counted between two and nine times. The chain is built from TRBV5-6 and TRBJ2-2; D is unclear. The CDR3 has 15 amino acids. Deletions cut 4 bases from V and 1 base from J, with 11 bases between. The germline gives CDR1 SGHDT, CDR2 YYEEEE. Here the CDR3 DNA reads TGTGCCAGCAGCCCCTCGGGCTGGAACACCGGGGAGCTGTTTTTT. Translated: CASSPSGWNTGELFF.

V usage is TRBV6-2 or TRBV6-3 and J usage is TRBJ2-2; weak D call: TRBD2 (5 bases). This CDR3 has 14 amino acids. Deletions cut 7 bases from V and 4 bases from J, with 13 bases between. Germline loops: CDR1 MNHEY, CDR2 SVGEGT. CDR3 nucleotide sequence: TGTGCCAGCATTCGGGAACATACCACCGGGGAGCTGTTTTTT. Protein: CASIREHTTGELFF.

The sample holds many counts of this clonotype. The chain carries TRBV29-1 and TRBJ1-2; D is perhaps TRBD1 (6 bases). The V end lost 7 bases, the J end lost 0 bases, and 15 bases lay between the germline ends. This CDR3 is built from 14 residues. Germline V gene lookup returns CDR1 SQVTM and CDR2 ANQGSEA. CDR3 residues: CSAEGGSPNYGYTF. CDR3 bases: TGCAGCGCCGAGGGGGGGTCCCCTAACTATGGCTACACCTTC.

Comments on this clonotype: A read error may be the cause here, since a much bigger clone is one base away. The chain is built from TRBV9 and TRBJ2-1; 8 bases are shared with TRBD1. The CDR3 length is 12 residues. The germline gives CDR1 SGDLS, CDR2 YYNGEE. The CDR3 bases are TGTGCCAGCGGCGTAGGACAGGGCGAGCAGTTCTTC. Encoded protein: CASGVGQGEQFF.

This chain uses TRBV9 with TRBJ2-7; 13 bases align to TRBD2. V lost 3 bases to trimming and J lost 4 bases; unmatched junction nucleotides: 10. The CDR3 sequence is 17 residues long. Germline V gene lookup returns CDR1 SGDLS and CDR2 YYNGEE. The CDR3 sequence: CASSARPRLAGGYEQYF. The CDR3 DNA reads as TGTGCCAGCAGCGCCAGACCGAGACTAGCGGGAGGATACGAGCAGTACTTC.

This clonotype was detected many times. This chain uses TRBV20-1 with TRBJ2-2; possibly TRBD2 for D (7 bases). The ends were cut back, 4 bases at V and 6 bases at J, with 12 bases in the middle. Germline V gene lookup returns CDR1 DFQATT and CDR2 SNEGSKA (reference sequence). The CDR3 is 13 amino acids. As DNA, the CDR3 is TGCAGTGCTACGAGGCGGGGGCCCGGGGAGCTGTTTTTT. Encoded protein: CSATRRGPGELFF.

This clonotype has just a few counts. The genes are TRBV20-1 and TRBJ1-5, with 9 bases aligning to TRBD1. The CDR3 totals 17 residues. V lost 3 bases, J lost 3 bases, and 12 bases stayed unmatched. The germline gives CDR1 DFQATT, CDR2 SNEGSKA (reference sequence). In nucleotides, the CDR3 is TGCAGTGCTAGGATTCCACCGGGACAGGGAGTCAATCAGCCCCAGCATTTT. It translates to CSARIPPGQGVNQPQHF.

This clonotype was counted only a few times. J is TRBJ2-3 and V is TRBV20-1; the D call may be TRBD1 or TRBD2 (6 bases each). V was pared by 3 bases and J by 0 bases, with 10 bases between. Germline V gives CDR1 DFQATT, CDR2 SNEGSKA (reference sequence). The length of the CDR3 is 14 residues. CDR3 residues: CSARRDTSTDTQYF. The CDR3 nucleotides are TGCAGTGCTAGGCGGGACACTAGCACAGATACGCAGTATTTT.

The chain combines TRBV4-2 with TRBJ1-1; tentatively, D is TRBD1 (5 bases). Germline values: CDR1 LGHNA, CDR2 YNFKEQ. V gave up 1 base and J gave up 2 bases, with 11 bases separating them. There are 15 residues in the CDR3. CDR3 sequence (DNA): TGTGCCAGCAGCCAAGGCAGGGCCGGCAACACTGAAGCTTTCTTT. Amino acids: CASSQGRAGNTEAFF.

There are a few counts of this clonotype. The chain employs TRBV7-2 and TRBJ1-2, with 7 nucleotides matching TRBD1. Germline values: CDR1 SGHTA, CDR2 FQGNSA. The V and J ends lost 5 bases and 7 bases, in that order; junction bases with no gene match: 7. The CDR3 contains 13 residues. This chain's CDR3 is CASSQQGSGGYTF. The DNA for the CDR3 is TGTGCCAGCAGCCAACAGGGGTCGGGTGGCTACACCTTC.

This clonotype showed up many times. The chain combines TRBV6-5 with TRBJ1-5; 7 bases align to TRBD1. The CDR3 loop spans 14 amino acids. Losses at the gene ends were 0 bases for V and 10 bases for J; bases not matched to a gene: 6. The germline V gene encodes CDR1 MNHEY and CDR2 SVGAGI. CDR3: CASSYSQGEKPQHF. In DNA, the CDR3 is TGTGCCAGCAGTTACTCTCAGGGGGAGAAACCCCAGCATTTT.

This chain joins TRBV6-2 or TRBV6-3 and TRBJ1-2; 7 bases are a match to TRBD1. Per germline, CDR1 MNHEY and CDR2 SVGEGT. CDR3 length: 13 residues. The V and J ends lost 8 bases and 4 bases, in that order; junction bases with no gene match: 7. CDR3 sequence reads: CASARTGVYGYTF. The CDR3 nucleotides are TGTGCCAGCGCCAGGACAGGAGTCTATGGCTACACCTTC.

This clonotype was observed a few times. The genes are TRBV7-8 and TRBJ2-3; D may match TRBD1 or TRBD2 (5 bases each). Germline loops: CDR1 SGHVS, CDR2 FQNEAQ. V shed 1 base and J shed 10 bases, with 18 bases lying between them. The CDR3 consists of 15 residues. The CDR3 coding sequence is TGTGCCAGCAGCTTAGGATCTTTGTTGGGGGACGCGCAGTATTTT. Amino acid sequence: CASSLGSLLGDAQYF.